This T cell receptor (beta chain) was profiled in a study of cytomegalovirus exposure and HLA in healthy donors. PCR employed 60 Vbeta and 13 Jbeta primers. Generated by immunoSEQ multiplex PCR, the TCRdb table keeps only in-frame clones and is missing some. The sample gives 100,000 to 150,000 clones, 65% to 80% of which show up once; less than 15% is in the top ten. This CDR3 spans 16 amino acids. J lost 4 bases, V lost 2 bases, and 7 bases had no gene match. CDR1 and CDR2 from the germline V gene are GTSNPN and SVGIG (reference sequence). The sequence was obtained from a woman aged 55-69 years in good health and CMV-seropositive. This sequence joins TRBV30 and TRBJ2-6; the match to TRBD2 covers 8 bases. The sequenced material came from PBMCs. CDR3 amino acids: CAWSFRGGSGANVLTF. DNA for the CDR3: TGTGCCTGGAGTTTTCGGGGGGGCTCGGGGGCCAACGTCCTGACTTTC.